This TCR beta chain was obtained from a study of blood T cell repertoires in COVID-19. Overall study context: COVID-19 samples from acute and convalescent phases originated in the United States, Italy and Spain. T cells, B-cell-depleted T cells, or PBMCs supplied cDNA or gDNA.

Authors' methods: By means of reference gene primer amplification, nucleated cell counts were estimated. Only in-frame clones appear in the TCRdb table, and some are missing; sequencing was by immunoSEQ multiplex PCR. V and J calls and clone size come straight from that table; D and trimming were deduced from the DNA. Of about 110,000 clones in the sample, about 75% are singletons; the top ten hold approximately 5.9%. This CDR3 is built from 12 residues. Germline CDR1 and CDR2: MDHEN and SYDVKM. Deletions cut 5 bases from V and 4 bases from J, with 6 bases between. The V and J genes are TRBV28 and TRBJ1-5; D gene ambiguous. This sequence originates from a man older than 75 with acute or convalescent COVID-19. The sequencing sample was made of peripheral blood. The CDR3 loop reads CASSELNQPQHF. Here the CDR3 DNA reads TGTGCCAGCAGTGAACTAAATCAGCCCCAGCATTTT.